This TCR beta chain was identified during a study of cytomegalovirus exposure and HLA in healthy donors. Findings and limits, study-wide: A later analysis linked a missense variant in DCLRE1C to the trimming of TCR beta V and J genes.

In the PCR, 60 Vbeta and 13 Jbeta primers were used. Profiled with immunoSEQ multiplex PCR; TCRdb holds only in-frame clones, not every one. The table has 100,000 to 150,000 clones, about 74% seen once; the top ten hold less than 7%. In this sample, this clone turned up a few times. The antigen remains unidentified. The sequence derives from a woman aged 45-65 years in good health and CMV-seropositive. Sequences were obtained from PBMCs.

CDR3 in DNA: TGTGCCAGCAGGCCGGGACAGGGTGGCGAAAAACTGTTTTTT. The encoded protein is CASRPGQGGEKLFF. This chain connects TRBV6-6 to TRBJ1-4, with 9 positions matching TRBD1. Germline V gene sequence: CDR1 MNHNY, CDR2 SVGAGI (reference sequence). This CDR3 is built from 14 residues. Germline trimming cut 6 bases from V and 8 bases from J; bases unmatched to any gene: 7.